This T cell receptor beta chain came from a study of CD8+ T cells in alopecia areata. CDR1 is SQVTM, CDR2 ANQGSEA, per germline. This CDR3 is 14 amino acids long. The V end lost 4 bases, the J end lost 6 bases, and 15 bases lay between the germline ends. Isolated RNA was reverse transcribed into cDNA used as the sequencing template. Method: immunoSEQ multiplex PCR; TCRdb's copy keeps in-frame clones and lacks some. The repertoire holds around 250,000 clones, with 67% as singletons. The receptor was isolated from a human donor with alopecia areata. The chain combines TRBV29-1 with TRBJ1-4; D possibly corresponds to TRBD1 (5 bases). Sample: CD4+ T cells sorted from blood, taken at week 0. CDR3 sequence reads: CSVAKGRGDEKLFF. In DNA, the CDR3 is TGCAGCGTTGCAAAGGGGAGGGGCGATGAAAAACTGTTTTTT.